These 22 T cell receptor beta chains came from one sample sequenced in a study of blood T cell repertoires in COVID-19. The method was immunoSEQ multiplex PCR; TCRdb's version includes in-frame clones alone and lacks a portion of them. The sample contains around 190,000 clones, about nine tenths of which appear only once. Sequencing used peripheral blood. The origin of the receptors is a man between 18 and 29 years old with active or convalescent COVID-19.

The chain couples TRBV19 to TRBJ2-1, with a possible D match to TRBD2 (5 bases). Trimming cost V 7 bases and J 4 bases, with 11 bases left between them. The germline V gene has CDR1 LNHDA and CDR2 SQIVND (reference sequence). This CDR3 contains 13 residues. The CDR3 region is CASIGGAYNEQFF. Here the CDR3 DNA reads TGTGCCAGTATCGGAGGAGCTTACAATGAGCAGTTCTTC.

This clone came up a few times. V and J are TRBV6-6 and TRBJ2-2, with a possible D match to TRBD1 (5 bases). Germline CDR1 and CDR2: MNHNY and SVGAGI (reference sequence). CDR3 length: 13 amino acids. V was trimmed by 8 bases and J by 0 bases, leaving 7 bases between them. The CDR3 sequence: CASGASNTGELFF. The CDR3 nucleotides read TGTGCCAGCGGGGCCTCGAACACCGGGGAGCTGTTTTTT.

The chain joins TRBV27 to TRBJ2-4, with 7 bases aligning to TRBD2. Germline assignment: CDR1 MNHEY and CDR2 SMNVEV (reference sequence). Losses at the gene ends were 5 bases for V and 5 bases for J; bases not matched to a gene: 6. CDR3 length equals 14 residues. CDR3 nucleotides: TGTGCCAGCAGTGCCAGCGGGACCCAAAACATTCAGTACTTC. Translated: CASSASGTQNIQYF.

The chain has TRBV19 and TRBJ1-4; unclear D gene. The CDR3 sequence is 17 residues long. Trimming shortened V by 8 bases and J by 1 base, and 20 bases separated the two germline ends. Looked up from germline, CDR1 is LNHDA and CDR2 is SQIVND (reference sequence). The CDR3 DNA reads TGTGCCAGTCAGGCCCCCCACCTGACGGAAACTAATGAAAAACTGTTTTTT. Translation: CASQAPHLTETNEKLFF. Combining the CDR3 with reference TRBV19 and TRBJ1-4 gives the whole variable domain DGGITQSPKYLFRKEGQNVTLSCEQNLNHDAMYWYRQDPGQGLRLIYYSQIVNDFQKGDIAEGYSVSREKKESFPLTVTSAQKNPTAFYLCASQAPHLTETNEKLFFGSGTQLSVL.

This chain uses TRBV27 with TRBJ2-1; TRBD2 aligns across 10 bases. CDR1 is MNHEY and CDR2 is SMNVEV in the germline V gene (reference sequence). The ends lost 4 bases at V and 4 bases at J; junction bases unmatched: 4. CDR3 length: 15 amino acids. This chain's CDR3 is CASSSLLAGYNEQFF. Here the CDR3 DNA reads TGTGCCAGCAGTTCATTACTAGCGGGGTACAATGAGCAGTTCTTC.

This clone was seen more than once but under ten times. J is TRBJ1-1 and V is TRBV5-1; TRBD1 matches at 8 bases. The CDR3 runs to 15 residues. V was clipped by 3 bases and J by 3 bases; unmatched bases: 7. Looked up from germline, CDR1 is SGHRS and CDR2 is YFSETQ. In DNA, the CDR3 is TGCGCCAGCAGCTCGACAGGGGATCGTGACACTGAAGCTTTCTTT. Translating gives CASSSTGDRDTEAFF. The full variable domain, with the rest looked up from reference TRBV5-1 and TRBJ1-1, is KAGVTQTPRYLIKTRGQQVTLSCSPISGHRSVSWYQQTPGQGLQFLFEYFSETQRNKGNFPGRFSGRQFSNSRSEMNVSTLELGDSALYLCASSSTGDRDTEAFFGQGTRLTVV.

The chain links TRBV5-1 to TRBJ2-1; TRBD2 agrees at 11 bases. Unmatched junction bases numbered 10, after V lost 4 bases and J lost 4 bases. The CDR3 length is 17 residues. Germline V gene sequence: CDR1 SGHRS, CDR2 YFSETQ. This chain's CDR3 is CASSHNRLAGGYNEQFF. The CDR3 nucleotides are TGCGCCAGCAGCCACAATCGGTTAGCGGGAGGGTACAATGAGCAGTTCTTC.

The chain has TRBV9 and TRBJ2-1; 9 nucleotides align to TRBD1. The trim removed 1 base at V and 8 bases at J, leaving 7 bases unmatched. The CDR3 has 15 residues. Germline CDR1 reads SGDLS; CDR2 reads YYNGEE. CDR3 coding DNA: TGTGCCAGCAGCGTACAGGACAGGGGCAGTCATGAGCAGTTCTTC. Encoded protein: CASSVQDRGSHEQFF.

This chain joins TRBV19 and TRBJ1-4; 7 bases are a match to TRBD1. Germline V lookup: CDR1 LNHDA, CDR2 SQIVND (reference sequence). This CDR3 spans 16 amino acids. V lost 7 bases, J lost 4 bases, and 12 bases stayed unmatched. DNA for the CDR3: TGTGCCAGTACCCCGAGAGCAGGGGGGTTTAATGAAAAACTGTTTTTT. It is translated as CASTPRAGGFNEKLFF.

This rearrangement joins TRBV4-1 to TRBJ2-2; 8 nucleotides align to TRBD1. Germline V CDR1 and CDR2: MGHRA, YSYEKL. Losses at the gene ends were 5 bases for V and 5 bases for J; bases not matched to a gene: 7. The CDR3 has 15 residues. The CDR3 loop is CASSNGQGNTGELFF. In DNA, the CDR3 is TGCGCCAGCAGCAACGGACAGGGAAATACCGGGGAGCTGTTTTTT.

V and J are TRBV19 and TRBJ2-2; 7 bases fit TRBD1. V shed 9 bases and J 0 bases; nucleotides not matched to a gene: 4. Germline values: CDR1 LNHDA, CDR2 SQIVND (reference sequence). The length of the CDR3 is 14 residues. The CDR3 sequence is CASAGTANTGELFF. The CDR3 bases are TGTGCCAGCGCCGGGACAGCGAACACCGGGGAGCTGTTTTTT.

The chain joins TRBV7-2 to TRBJ1-2, with a possible D match to TRBD1 (5 bases). The ends were cut back, 2 bases at V and 4 bases at J, with 14 bases in the middle. This CDR3 comprises 15 residues. Germline values: CDR1 SGHTA, CDR2 FQGNSA. The CDR3 nucleotides read TGTGCCAGCAGCTTAAATGCAGGGCAAGGCTATGGCTACACCTTC. This encodes CASSLNAGQGYGYTF.

This chain's CDR3 is CASSQMRTGGLATNEKLFF. CDR3 sequence (DNA): TGTGCCAGCAGTCAGATGAGGACAGGAGGACTTGCAACTAATGAAAAACTGTTTTTT. The chain couples TRBV6-6 to TRBJ1-4; TRBD1 aligns across 7 bases. The CDR3 totals 19 residues. The germline CDR1 and CDR2 sequences are MNHNY and SVGAGI (reference sequence). V lost 5 bases to trimming and J lost 0 bases; unmatched junction nucleotides: 15.

The chain recombines TRBV12-5 with TRBJ2-7; 7 bases line up with TRBD1. With 5 bases clipped from V and 3 bases from J, the junction kept 4 bases outside the gene matches. The length of the CDR3 is 13 residues. Germline V gives CDR1 LGHNT, CDR2 FRNRAP. CDR3 bases: TGTGCTAGTGGTCAGTCAGGGGGCTACGAGCAGTACTTC. This encodes CASGQSGGYEQYF.

This clone was seen once. The CDR3 sequence is CASSYSGALGYGYTF. The CDR3 DNA sequence: TGTGCCAGCAGTTACTCGGGGGCGCTGGGCTATGGCTACACCTTC. The V and J genes are TRBV6-5 and TRBJ1-2; perhaps TRBD1 as D (6 bases). Between the trimmed V and J ends, which lost 0 bases and 4 bases, there was a span of 12 bases. The germline CDR1 and CDR2 sequences are MNHEY and SVGAGI. The CDR3 runs 15 residues.

J is TRBJ1-4 and V is TRBV30; 7 bases align to TRBD1. Losses at the gene ends were 5 bases for V and 8 bases for J; bases not matched to a gene: 14. CDR3 length equals 15 residues. Germline V gene data show CDR1 as GTSNPN and CDR2 as SVGIG (reference sequence). The CDR3 reads CAWGGRQGLWEKLFF. CDR3 bases: TGTGCCTGGGGGGGACGACAGGGTTTGTGGGAAAAACTGTTTTTT.

The genes are TRBV14 and TRBJ1-1; 7 bases map to TRBD1. The CDR3 loop spans 14 amino acids. The trim removed 5 bases at V and 4 bases at J, leaving 7 bases unmatched. Germline CDR1 SGHDN, CDR2 FVKESK. The chain's CDR3 is CASSSATGATEAFF. Here the CDR3 DNA reads TGTGCCAGCAGCTCCGCAACAGGGGCCACTGAAGCTTTCTTT.

The J gene is TRBJ1-1, the V gene TRBV5-6; D remains ambiguous. The V gene's germline CDR1 is SGHDT and CDR2 YYEEEE. The CDR3 has 16 residues. V was shortened by 2 bases and J by 4 bases, with 18 bases between the two germline ends. The CDR3 loop reads CASSLGPPTRGTEAFF. CDR3 in DNA: TGTGCCAGCAGCTTAGGTCCGCCAACCCGAGGCACTGAAGCTTTCTTT. The variable domain in full, with the rest retrieved from reference TRBV5-6 and TRBJ1-1, is DAGVTQSPTHLIKTRGQQVTLRCSPKSGHDTVSWYQQALGQGPQFIFQYYEEEERQRGNFPDRFSGHQFPNYSSELNVNALLLGDSALYLCASSLGPPTRGTEAFFGQGTRLTVV.

This clone appeared once. The chain has TRBV5-6 and TRBJ2-5; TRBD2 matches 8 bases. CDR3 size: 15 residues. The germline gives CDR1 SGHDT, CDR2 YYEEEE. V lost 0 bases, J lost 5 bases, and 6 bases stayed unmatched. The CDR3 nucleotides read TGTGCCAGCAGCTTGGCCTGGACTAGCTATGAGACCCAGTACTTC. It encodes CASSLAWTSYETQYF.

The chain combines TRBV27 with TRBJ2-7, with 8 bases that match TRBD2. The CDR3 is 16 amino acids. Germline V lookup: CDR1 MNHEY, CDR2 SMNVEV (reference sequence). The V and J ends lost 1 base and 2 bases, in that order; junction bases with no gene match: 7. The CDR3, as DNA: TGTGCCAGCAGTTTATTTGGCCTAGCGGGTGCCTACGAGCAGTACTTC. Its protein product is CASSLFGLAGAYEQYF.

The chain is built from TRBV30 and TRBJ1-4; the match to TRBD1 covers 7 bases. V trimming: 2 bases; J trimming: 0 bases; junction bases outside the gene matches: 18. The CDR3 contains 20 residues. The germline V gene has CDR1 GTSNPN and CDR2 SVGIG (reference sequence). The CDR3 protein is CAWSIGTATVNVATNEKLFF. The CDR3 DNA reads as TGTGCCTGGAGTATCGGGACAGCGACGGTGAACGTCGCAACTAATGAAAAACTGTTTTTT.

The rearrangement uses TRBV21-1 and TRBJ2-3; TRBD2, the table's D call, was not compared with the DNA. TRBV21-1 is a recognized pseudogene. The CDR3 length is 16 residues. CDR3 in DNA: TGTGCCAGCAGCAAAGTTGGCAGGGGAGGGACAGATACGCAGTATTTT. Translation gives CASSKVGRGGTDTQYF.